The sequence of this T cell receptor beta chain was determined in a study of control samples from healthy donors and cancer patients. Germline V gene sequence: CDR1 SGDLS, CDR2 YYNGEE. V lost 3 bases to trimming and J lost 9 bases, with 20 bases between them. CDR3 length: 15 amino acids. Sequencing used immunoSEQ multiplex PCR; TCRdb keeps in-frame clones, though not all of them. Of roughly 130,000 clones in the sample, nearly 90% were seen once. Sequencing input: blood. V and J are TRBV9 and TRBJ2-3, with D tentatively TRBD2 (7 bases). The origin of this receptor is a man over 45 in good health. In nucleotides, the CDR3 is TGTGCCAGCAGCGGGTGGGATTTTGGCGGGGGCACGCAGTATTTT. Protein: CASSGWDFGGGTQYF.